This TCR beta chain was sequenced in a study of identical twins. This clonotype was counted between two and nine times. Its antigen remains unknown. V was cut by 2 bases and J by 2 bases, with 7 bases left in between. The germline V gene encodes CDR1 LGHDT and CDR2 YNNKEL (reference sequence). This CDR3 is built from 14 residues. A universal primer binding site was introduced by template switching. The final cDNA contained unique molecular identifiers. TCRdb redid the calling of the 5' RACE reads with MiXCR, one entry per CDR3 protein. The table shows 450,000 or so distinct CDR3 sequences, with roughly 13% occurring only once. Study-wide results and limits: Researchers caution that invariant MAIT and iNKT cells could partly confound zero-insertion analyses. Monozygotic twin pairs showed more out-of-frame TCR alpha sharing than models estimated.

In addition, the sample was reused for a study of yellow fever vaccine responses in identical twins. Per that paper: Twins' vaccine T cell responses reportedly seemed partly convergent and partly personalized.

The source material was CD4+ T cells sorted from blood. The sequence came from a woman between 18 and 29 years old in good health. This chain joins TRBV3-1 and TRBJ1-5, with D unresolved. In DNA form, the CDR3 reads TGTGCCAGCAGCCAACTGGCGGGCAATCAGCCCCAGCATTTT. Encoded protein: CASSQLAGNQPQHF.